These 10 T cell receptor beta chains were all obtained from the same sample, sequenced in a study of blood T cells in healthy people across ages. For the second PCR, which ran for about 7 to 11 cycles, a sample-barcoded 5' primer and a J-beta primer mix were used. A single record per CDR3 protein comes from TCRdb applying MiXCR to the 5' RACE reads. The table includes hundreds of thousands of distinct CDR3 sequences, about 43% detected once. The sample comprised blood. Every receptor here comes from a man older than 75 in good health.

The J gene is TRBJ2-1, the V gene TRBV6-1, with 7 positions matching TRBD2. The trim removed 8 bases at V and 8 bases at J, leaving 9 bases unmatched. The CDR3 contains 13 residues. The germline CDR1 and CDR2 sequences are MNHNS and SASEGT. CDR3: CASQGGIIDEQFF. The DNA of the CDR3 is TGTGCCAGCCAGGGAGGGATTATCGATGAGCAGTTCTTC.

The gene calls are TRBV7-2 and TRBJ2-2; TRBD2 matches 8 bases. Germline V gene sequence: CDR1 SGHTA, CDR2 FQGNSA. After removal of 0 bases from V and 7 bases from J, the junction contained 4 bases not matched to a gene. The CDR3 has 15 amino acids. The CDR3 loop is CASSLASGGIGELFF. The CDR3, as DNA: TGTGCCAGCAGCTTAGCCAGCGGGGGAATCGGGGAGCTGTTTTTT.

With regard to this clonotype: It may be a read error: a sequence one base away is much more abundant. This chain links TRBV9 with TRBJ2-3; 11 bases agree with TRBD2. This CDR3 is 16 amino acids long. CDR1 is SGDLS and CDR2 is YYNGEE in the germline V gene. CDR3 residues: CASSVAGLADTDTRYF. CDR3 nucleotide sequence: TGTGCCAGCAGCGTAGCGGGACTAGCGGACACAGATACGCGGTATTTT.

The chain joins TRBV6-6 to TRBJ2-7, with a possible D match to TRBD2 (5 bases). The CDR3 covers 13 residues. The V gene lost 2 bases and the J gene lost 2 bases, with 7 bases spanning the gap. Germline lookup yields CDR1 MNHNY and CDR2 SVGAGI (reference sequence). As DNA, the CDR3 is TGTGCCAGCAGTTACATACTAGCCTACGAGCAGTACTTC. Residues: CASSYILAYEQYF.

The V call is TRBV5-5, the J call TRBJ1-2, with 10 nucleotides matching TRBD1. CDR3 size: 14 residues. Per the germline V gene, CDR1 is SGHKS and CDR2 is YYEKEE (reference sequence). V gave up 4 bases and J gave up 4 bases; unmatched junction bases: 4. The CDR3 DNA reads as TGTGCCAGCAGCACTGACAGGGGGCTCTATGGCTACACCTTC. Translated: CASSTDRGLYGYTF.

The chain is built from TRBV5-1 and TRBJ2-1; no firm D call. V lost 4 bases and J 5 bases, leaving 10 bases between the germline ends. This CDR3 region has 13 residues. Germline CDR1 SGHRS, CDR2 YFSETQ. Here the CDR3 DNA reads TGCGCCAGCAGCCAACTATACAACAATGAGCAGTTCTTC. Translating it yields CASSQLYNNEQFF. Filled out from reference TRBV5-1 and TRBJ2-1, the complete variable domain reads KAGVTQTPRYLIKTRGQQVTLSCSPISGHRSVSWYQQTPGQGLQFLFEYFSETQRNKGNFPGRFSGRQFSNSRSEMNVSTLELGDSALYLCASSQLYNNEQFFGPGTRLTVL.

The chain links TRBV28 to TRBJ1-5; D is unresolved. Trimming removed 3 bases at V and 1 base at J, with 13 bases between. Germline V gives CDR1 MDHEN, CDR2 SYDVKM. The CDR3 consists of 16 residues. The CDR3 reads CASSFGNLMSNQPQHF. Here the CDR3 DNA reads TGTGCCAGCAGTTTCGGCAACCTAATGAGCAATCAGCCCCAGCATTTT.

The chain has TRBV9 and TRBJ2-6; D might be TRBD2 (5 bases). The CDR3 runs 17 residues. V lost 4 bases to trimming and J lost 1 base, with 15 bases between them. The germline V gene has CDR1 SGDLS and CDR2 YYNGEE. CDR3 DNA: TGTGCCAGCAGCACCCAGCTAGCTTTTTCTGGGGCCAACGTCCTGACTTTC. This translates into CASSTQLAFSGANVLTF. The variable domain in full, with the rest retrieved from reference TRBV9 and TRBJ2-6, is DSGVTQTPKHLITATGQRVTLRCSPRSGDLSVYWYQQSLDQGLQFLIQYYNGEERAKGNILERFSAQQFPDLHSELNLSSLELGDSALYFCASSTQLAFSGANVLTFGAGSRLTVL.

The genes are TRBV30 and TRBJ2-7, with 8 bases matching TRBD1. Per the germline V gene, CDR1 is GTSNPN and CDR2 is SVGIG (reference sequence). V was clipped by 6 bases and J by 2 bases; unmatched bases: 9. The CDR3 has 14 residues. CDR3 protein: CACFRAGGAYEQYF. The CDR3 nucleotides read TGTGCCTGCTTTCGGGCAGGGGGCGCCTACGAGCAGTACTTC.

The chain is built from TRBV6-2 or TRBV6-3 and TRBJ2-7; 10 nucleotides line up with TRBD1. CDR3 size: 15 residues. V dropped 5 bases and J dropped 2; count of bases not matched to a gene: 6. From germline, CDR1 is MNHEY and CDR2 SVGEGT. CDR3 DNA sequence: TGTGCCAGCAGTCAGACAGGGGGCAACACCTACGAGCAGTACTTC. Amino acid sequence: CASSQTGGNTYEQYF.